Shown below are 2 T cell receptor beta chains from a single sample sequenced in a study of technical replicates of blood from a handful of donors. TCRdb's copy holds only in-frame clones and misses some; the assay was immunoSEQ multiplex PCR. The profile shows under 85,000 clones, approximately 83% of them singletons. Sequenced sample: PBMCs. The receptors originated from a human donor in good health. Some clones in this sample may be carry-over from other donors' samples.

The chain carries TRBV5-1 and TRBJ1-3; 7 positions match TRBD1. This CDR3 comprises 14 residues. CDR1 SGHRS and CDR2 YFSETQ come from the germline V gene. Trimming at V came to 4 bases and at J to 6 bases, leaving 7 bases not matched to a gene. In nucleotides, the CDR3 is TGCGCCAGCAGCCAAACAGGGGAATCAAACACCATATATTTT. This encodes CASSQTGESNTIYF.

The CDR3 sequence: CASSIQGTNQPQHF. For the CDR3, the DNA is TGTGCCAGTAGTATTCAGGGTACCAATCAGCCCCAGCATTTT. V gene TRBV19 combines with J gene TRBJ1-5; D perhaps matches TRBD1 (5 bases). Germline CDR1 is LNHDA and CDR2 is SQIVND (reference sequence). The CDR3 totals 14 residues. Trimming took 3 bases from V and 3 from J, leaving 9 bases between them.